These T cell receptor beta chains were read from a single sample in a study of early T cells in non-severe SARS-CoV-2 infection. TCRdb itself ran the 5' RACE reads through MiXCR, one entry per CDR3 protein. The sample records approximately 22,000 distinct CDR3 sequences, roughly 5.6% being singletons. The starting material was whole blood, obtained at baseline. Every receptor here comes from an adult who was a healthcare worker with PCR-confirmed SARS-CoV-2 infection or an uninfected control (not recorded which). Each CDR3 is given with its conserved first and last residue. D genes are given only for firm matches.

v_gene: TRBV7-2
j_gene: TRBJ1-4
d_gene: NA
CDR3aa: CASSSTAGTYEKLFF

v_gene: TRBV21-1
j_gene: TRBJ2-4
d_gene: NA
CDR3aa: CASSKGLAKNIQYF

v_gene: TRBV27
j_gene: TRBJ2-7
d_gene: NA
CDR3aa: CASSLSVVGASYEQYF

v_gene: TRBV14
j_gene: TRBJ2-7
d_gene: TRBD1
CDR3aa: CASSRQGQGSYEQYF

v_gene: TRBV9
j_gene: TRBJ2-3
d_gene: TRBD2
CDR3aa: CASSPYGAGGSTDTQYF

v_gene: TRBV5-6
j_gene: TRBJ1-2
d_gene: NA
CDR3aa: CASSPRTSSKSRPYGYTF

v_gene: TRBV12-3/TRBV12-4
j_gene: TRBJ1-1
d_gene: NA
CDR3aa: CASSLEGRGTEAFF

v_gene: TRBV18
j_gene: TRBJ1-4
d_gene: NA
CDR3aa: CASSPAETGIELFF

v_gene: TRBV7-6
j_gene: TRBJ2-7
d_gene: NA
CDR3aa: CASSAGPSYEQYF

v_gene: TRBV7-2
j_gene: TRBJ2-7
d_gene: NA
CDR3aa: CAVSRRGETYEQYF

v_gene: TRBV12-3/TRBV12-4
j_gene: TRBJ1-2
d_gene: TRBD1
CDR3aa: CASSFWDGTVSNYGYTF

v_gene: TRBV5-1
j_gene: TRBJ2-7
d_gene: TRBD2
CDR3aa: CASSFPAGGIYEQYF

v_gene: TRBV7-6
j_gene: TRBJ2-2
d_gene: NA
CDR3aa: CASSLGEEELFF

v_gene: TRBV6-5
j_gene: TRBJ2-7
d_gene: NA
CDR3aa: CASREGPYEQYF

v_gene: TRBV20-1
j_gene: TRBJ2-4
d_gene: NA
CDR3aa: CSARDAGREENIQYF

v_gene: TRBV2
j_gene: TRBJ1-2
d_gene: TRBD1
CDR3aa: CASSEARDRFSYGYTF

v_gene: TRBV11-2
j_gene: TRBJ2-2
d_gene: NA
CDR3aa: CASSNVGANTGELFF

v_gene: TRBV2
j_gene: TRBJ2-3
d_gene: NA
CDR3aa: CASSSEDTQYF

v_gene: TRBV6-5
j_gene: TRBJ2-1
d_gene: TRBD2
CDR3aa: CASNGLAGGHYNEQFF

v_gene: TRBV15
j_gene: TRBJ2-5
d_gene: NA
CDR3aa: CATSRDVETQYF

v_gene: TRBV25-1
j_gene: TRBJ1-4
d_gene: NA
CDR3aa: CASSAGTEKLFF

v_gene: TRBV6-2/TRBV6-3
j_gene: TRBJ1-1
d_gene: TRBD1
CDR3aa: CASSYALGTGVSEAFF

v_gene: TRBV7-9
j_gene: TRBJ2-7
d_gene: TRBD1
CDR3aa: CASSQTTGAPYEQYF

v_gene: TRBV7-9
j_gene: TRBJ2-1
d_gene: NA
CDR3aa: CASSLPTMGNEQFF

v_gene: TRBV29-1
j_gene: TRBJ1-1
d_gene: NA
CDR3aa: CSVRRNTEAFF

v_gene: TRBV9
j_gene: TRBJ2-5
d_gene: NA
CDR3aa: CASSVDREGTQYF